This record looks at one T cell receptor (beta chain) sequence and its context. Its matching antigen is unknown. This sample stems from a study of T cells in Graves' hyperthyroidism and ophthalmopathy. Study-wide results and limits: Within blood appeared most thyroid clonotypes that had expanded above 0.001.

Hyperthyroidism of Graves' type that showed no ophthalmopathy progression within 18 months was stable. Exclusion criteria comprised uncontrolled infection, other autoimmune disease, pregnancy or lactation. Together with thyroid ultrasound, orbital computed tomography, serum thyroxine and TRAb, clinical symptoms were used for diagnoses. The CDR3 is made up of 14 amino acids. Trimming took 6 bases from V and 6 from J, leaving 15 bases between them. Amplified TCR beta CDR3 regions derived from RNA transcripts. When the TCR CDR3 underwent first-round RT-PCR, the HTBI primer set was used. TCRdb analysed the multiplex PCR reads with MiXCR anew, one entry per CDR3 protein. Of 530,000 or so distinct CDR3 sequences detected, more than 45% appear once; the ten largest clones hold about 8.3%.

This rearrangement joins TRBV12-3 or TRBV12-4 to TRBJ2-1, with TRBD1 as a possible D gene (7 bases). This receptor was obtained from a woman younger than 35 with Graves' hyperthyroidism. The specimen was peripheral blood or thyroid tissue (not recorded which). The CDR3 is CASSVRQGGNEQFF. For the CDR3, the DNA is TGTGCCAGCAGCGTTAGACAGGGAGGCAATGAGCAGTTCTTC.